The 9 T cell receptor beta chains listed next were all sequenced from one sample in a study of T cells in Graves' hyperthyroidism and ophthalmopathy. The investigators amplified TCR beta CDR3 regions from RNA transcripts. TCR CDR3 underwent first-round RT-PCR with the HTBI primer set. TCRdb independently ran MiXCR on the multiplex PCR reads; one entry per CDR3 protein. This table holds 340,000 or so distinct CDR3 sequences, around 16% found once. The sequenced sample was blood. The receptors stem from a man aged 25 to 40 with Graves' hyperthyroidism.

V usage is TRBV6-1 and J usage is TRBJ2-3; 8 positions agree with TRBD2. The germline gives CDR1 MNHNS, CDR2 SASEGT. V gave up 7 bases and J gave up 2 bases; unmatched junction bases: 5. The CDR3 sequence is 14 residues long. The CDR3: CASNLAGSTDTQYF. DNA of the CDR3: TGTGCCAGCAACTTAGCGGGATCCACAGATACGCAGTATTTT.

This clonotype appeared many times. In nucleotides, the CDR3 is TGTGCCAGCTCACCGAGAGACGGGACAACCAACAATGAGCAGTTCTTC. Translating gives CASSPRDGTTNNEQFF. The gene calls are TRBV18 and TRBJ2-1; possibly TRBD1 for D (6 bases). Between the trimmed V and J ends, which lost 3 bases and 5 bases, there was a span of 17 bases. The CDR3 totals 16 residues. Germline CDR1 KGHSH, CDR2 LQKENI.

This clonotype was seen repeatedly, ten times or more. The chain employs TRBV12-3 or TRBV12-4 and TRBJ2-2, with D uncertain. V shed 6 bases and J shed 6 bases, with 8 bases lying between them. There are 12 residues in the CDR3. The DNA of the CDR3 is TGTGCCAGCAGCCCTAGTGCCGGGGAGCTGTTTTTT. Encoded protein: CASSPSAGELFF.

Regarding this clonotype: One base away lies a much larger clone, so this may be a sequencing read error. This sequence joins TRBV12-3 or TRBV12-4 and TRBJ2-2; a possible D gene is TRBD1 (5 bases). The CDR3 is 12 amino acids. V lost 10 bases and J 1 base, leaving 7 bases between the germline ends. The CDR3 DNA follows: TGTGCCACCGGACAGAACACCGGGGAGCTGTTTTTT. This codes for CATGQNTGELFF.

About this clonotype: This clone may be a read error of a much larger clone one base away. The chain is built from TRBV24-1 and TRBJ2-6; D unresolved. There are 15 residues in the CDR3. Germline V gene lookup returns CDR1 KGHDR and CDR2 SFDVKD. In DNA, the CDR3 is TGTGCCGCCAGTGATACGAAAGTTGGGGCCAACGTCCTGACTTTC. Translated: CAASDTKVGANVLTF.

This clonotype was seen repeatedly, ten times or more. The J gene is TRBJ2-3, the V gene TRBV3-1; no firm D call. Germline V gene data show CDR1 as LGHDT and CDR2 as YNNKEL (reference sequence). This CDR3 comprises 14 residues. V was cut by 5 bases and J by 0 bases, with 9 bases left in between. CDR3 in DNA: TGTGCCAGCAGCAGGACCCTTAGCACAGATACGCAGTATTTT. The encoded protein is CASSRTLSTDTQYF.

The V and J genes are TRBV27 and TRBJ2-2, with 8 bases that match TRBD1. Germline loops: CDR1 MNHEY, CDR2 SMNVEV (reference sequence). Germline trimming cut 8 bases from V and 4 bases from J; bases unmatched to any gene: 9. The CDR3 extends over 15 amino acids. The CDR3 DNA reads TGTGCCAGCCAACTATCAGGGGGCGGCACCGGGGAGCTGTTTTTT. Amino acids: CASQLSGGGTGELFF.

This chain links TRBV12-5 with TRBJ2-5; D may be TRBD1 (5 bases). The germline V gene has CDR1 LGHNT and CDR2 FRNRAP. This CDR3 contains 14 residues. V was cut by 7 bases and J by 2 bases, with 14 bases left in between. CDR3 region: CASVRDRAQETQYF. For the CDR3, the DNA is TGTGCTAGTGTCCGTGACAGAGCACAAGAGACCCAGTACTTC.

This clonotype was recorded many times. The chain joins TRBV12-3 or TRBV12-4 to TRBJ2-2, with D uncertain. The CDR3 has 12 amino acids. V was clipped by 3 bases and J by 5 bases, with 4 bases between them. CDR3 bases: TGTGCCAGCAGTTTTAGAACCGGGGAGCTGTTTTTT. Translating gives CASSFRTGELFF.